This T cell receptor (beta chain) was found in a study of neurological immune-mediated disorders. Notes on the study in general: HTLV-1-associated myelopathy led in TCR clonal expansion, while multiple sclerosis ranked lowest, below healthy controls. Private repertoires in all groups were suggested by the absence of shared CDR3 amino acid sequences among expanded clones across subjects.

Healthy control samples came from blood bank volunteers in Maryland, USA. CDR3 length equals 14 residues. CDR1 is SQVTM, CDR2 ANQGSEA, per germline. V lost 7 bases to trimming and J lost 2 bases, with 16 bases between them. The cDNA was generated by 5'RACE with 10-nucleotide random UMIs. TCRdb itself ran the 5' RACE reads through MiXCR, one entry per CDR3 protein. The sample includes 75,000 to 95,000 distinct CDR3 sequences, over 15% of them seen just once. This clonotype occurred many times. Antigen unknown. The TCR originated in a woman between 40 and 50 years old in good health. The sample was PBMCs. The chain joins TRBV29-1 to TRBJ2-3, with D unclear. In DNA, the CDR3 is TGCAGCGGGGCGGCAGGCGGTACCACAGATACGCAGTATTTT. This codes for CSGAAGGTTDTQYF.